These 8 T cell receptor beta chains share one sample of origin, sequenced in a study of cytomegalovirus exposure and HLA in healthy donors. This PCR relied on a set of 60 Vbeta primers and 13 Jbeta primers. Only in-frame clones appear in the TCRdb table, and some are missing; sequencing was by immunoSEQ multiplex PCR. The table lists approximately 240,000 clones, 82% of them singletons. Material: PBMCs. These receptors originate from a woman between 35 and 50 years old in good health and CMV-seropositive.

The chain joins TRBV21-1 to TRBJ1-2. TRBV21-1 is noted as a pseudogene. This CDR3 region has 16 residues. In DNA form, the CDR3 reads TGTGCCAGCAGAGGAGGAGAACAGCCGAGGAAATATGGCTACACCTTC. Residues: CASRGGEQPRKYGYTF.

This chain connects TRBV27 to TRBJ1-1, with D tentatively TRBD1 (6 bases). The CDR3 is 17 residues long. Germline assignment: CDR1 MNHEY and CDR2 SMNVEV (reference sequence). Trimming took 7 bases from V and 1 from J, leaving 22 bases between them. CDR3 residues: CASTPLWDTYTNTEAFF. As DNA, the CDR3 is TGTGCCAGCACCCCGCTATGGGACACCTACACGAACACTGAAGCTTTCTTT.

CDR3 nucleotides: TGTGCCAGCAGTCCGACAGGTAGTCCGTTGGAGCTGTTTTTT. It codes for CASSPTGSPLELFF. The V and J genes are TRBV27 and TRBJ2-2; possibly TRBD1 for D (6 bases). CDR1 and CDR2 from the germline V gene are MNHEY and SMNVEV (reference sequence). Trimming took 5 bases from V and 10 from J, leaving 17 bases between them. The CDR3 contains 14 residues.

This sequence joins TRBV19 and TRBJ2-1, with D perhaps TRBD2 (7 bases). The CDR3 runs to 11 residues. CDR1 is LNHDA and CDR2 is SQIVND in the germline V gene (reference sequence). V dropped 7 bases and J dropped 12 bases, with 13 bases sitting between them. The CDR3 DNA sequence: TGTGCCAGTAAGGGGGGGGCGAGGCAGTTCTTC. Protein sequence: CASKGGARQFF.

The CDR3 coding sequence is TGCGCCAGCAGTTTTAGCGGACCCGGGAACACCGGGGAGCTGTTTTTT. Translation gives CASSFSGPGNTGELFF. The V gene is TRBV10-1, the J gene TRBJ2-2, with D perhaps matching TRBD2 (6 bases). The length of the CDR3 is 16 residues. Germline V gene data show CDR1 as WNHNN and CDR2 as SYGVQD (reference sequence). Trimming removed 5 bases from V and 1 base from J, with 14 bases in between.

The V gene is TRBV10-3, the J gene TRBJ2-2, with TRBD1 matching over 8 bases. The junction had 7 bases not matched to a gene; V was cut back by 6 bases and J by 4 bases. The CDR3 loop spans 15 amino acids. CDR1 is ENHRY and CDR2 is SYGVKD in the germline V gene. CDR3: CAIRGQGEGTGELFF. In DNA, the CDR3 is TGTGCCATCAGAGGACAGGGTGAGGGCACCGGGGAGCTGTTTTTT.

The chain uses TRBV7-2 and TRBJ1-2, with TRBD1 matching 8 bases. V trimming: 4 bases; J trimming: 4 bases; junction bases outside the gene matches: 2. Germline CDR1 is SGHTA and CDR2 is FQGNSA. The CDR3 is made up of 13 amino acids. This CDR3 is CASSYQGAYGYTF. CDR3 sequence (DNA): TGTGCCAGCAGCTATCAGGGGGCCTATGGCTACACCTTC.

The chain employs TRBV11-2 and TRBJ2-1, with a weak D call TRBD2 (6 bases). The germline V gene has CDR1 SGHAT and CDR2 FQNNGV. The CDR3 is 16 residues long. Trimming stripped 5 bases from V and 8 bases from J, with 22 bases between. CDR3 in DNA: TGTGCCAGCAGCCCACGCGGGGCCCCTCCAGACCATGAGCAGTTCTTC. This codes for CASSPRGAPPDHEQFF.